The 10 T cell receptor beta chains below all came from one sample that was sequenced in a study of T cells in Graves' hyperthyroidism and ophthalmopathy (dated by TCRdb to between 2018 and 2021). Library preparation used multiplex PCR. TCRdb names Illumina HiSeq 2000 as the instrument used. Amplification of TCR beta CDR3 regions was carried out from RNA transcripts. The first round of RT-PCR for the TCR CDR3 was performed with the HTBI primer set and the Qiagen OneStep RT-PCR kit. TCRdb reanalyzed the raw reads on its own, using fastp at Q25 for trimming and MiXCR for clone calling, and kept in-frame beta chains. Rows are combined by CDR3 protein, so each entry shows the most common genes and DNA. The sample has approximately 330,000 distinct CDR3 sequences on record, 18% of them singletons. 49% of the sample lies in the top ten. The sample comprised blood. These receptors were taken from a woman aged 50 to 60 with Graves' hyperthyroidism.

This clonotype was picked up a small number of times. The chain has TRBV20-1 and TRBJ1-5, with 9 bases that match TRBD1. The junction had 10 bases not matched to a gene; V was cut back by 5 bases and J by 5 bases. This CDR3 spans 15 amino acids. Germline lookup yields CDR1 DFQATT and CDR2 SNEGSKA (reference sequence). DNA of the CDR3: TGCAGTGCTTCAGGTCACAGGGGGCGTGATCAGCCCCAGCATTTT. Residues: CSASGHRGRDQPQHF.

This clonotype has just a few counts. The J gene is TRBJ2-5, the V gene TRBV29-1, with TRBD2 identical over 10 bases. The CDR3 totals 13 residues. V lost 6 bases and J lost 4; bases outside the gene matches: 5. CDR1 and CDR2 (germline): SQVTM, ANQGSEA. The CDR3 is CSVGAGGRETQYF. The DNA for the CDR3 is TGCAGCGTGGGAGCGGGAGGGCGAGAGACCCAGTACTTC.

J is TRBJ2-3 and V is TRBV6-4; D gene unclear. CDR1 and CDR2 from the germline V gene are MRHNA and SNTAGT. Trimming took 5 bases from V and 3 from J, leaving 15 bases between them. The CDR3 runs 15 residues. CDR3 in amino acids: CASSLTDDRTDTQYF. CDR3 nucleotides: TGTGCCAGCAGTCTGACGGACGACCGAACAGATACGCAGTATTTT.

This clonotype was counted ten times or more. The chain couples TRBV5-1 to TRBJ2-1, with 9 bases identical to TRBD2. V dropped 0 bases and J dropped 6; count of bases not matched to a gene: 7. Germline CDR1 SGHRS, CDR2 YFSETQ. The CDR3 length is 16 residues. The CDR3 loop is CASSLVAGGQINEQFF. The CDR3 bases are TGCGCCAGCAGCTTGGTTGCGGGGGGGCAAATCAATGAGCAGTTCTTC.

The table lists this clonotype with many counts. The chain carries TRBV2 and TRBJ1-2, with D maybe TRBD1 (6 bases). V was shortened by 1 base and J by 0 bases, with 6 bases between the two germline ends. The CDR3 runs 14 residues. The germline CDR1 and CDR2 sequences are SNHLY and FYNNEI. The CDR3 sequence: CASSEEGANYGYTF. CDR3 coding DNA: TGTGCCAGCAGTGAAGAGGGGGCTAACTATGGCTACACCTTC.

Here the CDR3 reads CASSATGFGETQYF. The CDR3 DNA is TGTGCCAGCAGCGCCACAGGGTTCGGAGAGACCCAGTACTTC. The rearrangement joins TRBV7-3 to TRBJ2-5, with TRBD1 as a possible D gene (6 bases). Germline V gene lookup returns CDR1 SGHTA and CDR2 FQGTGA. The V end lost 5 bases, the J end lost 4 bases, and 14 bases lay between the germline ends. The CDR3 covers 14 residues.

The table lists this clonotype with many counts. This chain uses TRBV12-3 or TRBV12-4 with TRBJ2-3; D call uncertain. V shed 5 bases and J shed 6 bases, with 6 bases lying between them. The CDR3 is 11 residues long. The CDR3 reads CASSALDTQYF. The DNA of the CDR3 is TGTGCCAGCAGTGCGTTGGATACGCAGTATTTT.

The chain combines TRBV6-1 with TRBJ2-5; D ambiguous. CDR3 size: 12 residues. In germline, CDR1 is MNHNS, CDR2 SASEGT. With 6 bases removed from V and 5 bases from J, the gap between germline ends came to 10 bases. DNA for the CDR3: TGTGCCAGCAGCGGGCCAGCGGAGACCCAGTACTTC. This translates into CASSGPAETQYF.

The chain combines TRBV3-1 with TRBJ1-2; 8 bases are shared with TRBD1. The CDR3 sequence is 14 residues long. Germline loops: CDR1 LGHDT, CDR2 YNNKEL (reference sequence). The trim removed 0 bases at V and 8 bases at J, leaving 5 bases unmatched. This CDR3 is CASSQEGTGGGYTF. The CDR3, as DNA: TGTGCCAGCAGCCAAGAGGGCACAGGGGGAGGCTACACCTTC.

The chain's CDR3 is CSARVGDMNTEAFF. CDR3 sequence (DNA): TGCAGTGCTAGAGTCGGGGATATGAACACTGAAGCTTTCTTT. The chain recombines TRBV20-1 with TRBJ1-1, with D unclear. Trimming shortened V by 1 base and J by 0 bases, and 9 bases separated the two germline ends. Per germline, CDR1 DFQATT and CDR2 SNEGSKA (reference sequence). The CDR3 spans 14 residues.